This T cell receptor beta chain was found in a study of brain T cells in children with intractable seizures. Assay used: immunoSEQ multiplex PCR; TCRdb lists only in-frame clones, some missing. The sample has just under 65,000 clones, about 96% seen once. Concerning this clone itself: One junction end does not reproduce the germline sequence, and a read error may be involved.

Germline CDR1 and CDR2: MNHNY and SVGAGI (reference sequence). The CDR3 is 13 residues long. Sequences were derived from peripheral blood, sampled at surgery. This rearrangement joins TRBV6-6 to TRBJ1-3, with no clear D. The source of this sequence is a boy under two years old with focal cortical dysplasia and intractable seizures. CDR3 sequence reads: CASSKVLLYTTYF. CDR3 nucleotides: TGTGCCAGCAGTAAGGTCCTCTTATACACCACATATTTT.